Shown below are 16 T cell receptor beta chains from a single sample sequenced in a study of immune heterogeneity within non-small cell lung tumors. It was with 32 V and 13 J primers that multiplex PCR amplified TCR beta CDR3. TCRdb reanalysed the multiplex PCR reads using MiXCR and keeps one entry per CDR3 protein. The data contain around 30,000 distinct CDR3 sequences, around 30% of them singletons. Template material for each sample was around 630 ng of bulk tumor genomic DNA. Several far-apart biopsies were taken per primary tumor during surgery. The study enrolled patients with untreated, newly diagnosed non-small cell lung cancer who underwent curative surgery. The specimen sequenced was lung tumor tissue. The receptors come from a man between 40 and 49 years old with non-small cell lung cancer.

The chain uses TRBV5-1 and TRBJ1-1; D possibly corresponds to TRBD1 (5 bases). The V gene's germline CDR1 is SGHRS and CDR2 YFSETQ. V lost 2 bases and J 0 bases, leaving 8 bases between the germline ends. The CDR3 is made up of 14 amino acids. The DNA of the CDR3 is TGCGCCAGCAGCTTTAACAGGCTGAACACTGAAGCTTTCTTT. Its translation is CASSFNRLNTEAFF. Together with reference TRBV5-1 and TRBJ1-1, the CDR3 gives the full variable domain: KAGVTQTPRYLIKTRGQQVTLSCSPISGHRSVSWYQQTPGQGLQFLFEYFSETQRNKGNFPGRFSGRQFSNSRSEMNVSTLELGDSALYLCASSFNRLNTEAFFGQGTRLTVV.

This clonotype was seen only a few times. V gene TRBV25-1 combines with J gene TRBJ1-5; no firm D call. Germline V gene lookup returns CDR1 MGHDK and CDR2 SYGVNS. Trimming removed 5 bases from V and 4 bases from J, with 15 bases in between. This CDR3 has 15 residues. Written as DNA, the CDR3 is TGTGCCAGCAGTTCTTCCGGGGTAGGAAATCAGCCCCAGCATTTT. Translated, it gives CASSSSGVGNQPQHF.

Comment on this clonotype: The junction departs from the called germline gene at one end, perhaps through a read error. This rearrangement joins TRBV7-2 to TRBJ1-2; the match to TRBD1 covers 9 bases. The CDR3 length is 15 residues. CDR1 and CDR2 from the germline V gene are SGHTA and FQGNSA. CDR3 in amino acids: CVSRPGTGTNYGYTF. CDR3 nucleotides: TGTGTCAGCAGGCCCGGGACAGGGACTAACTATGGCTACACCTTC.

Comments on this clonotype: The conserved final phenylalanine or tryptophan is absent from the CDR3, which likely points to a read error. V usage is TRBV6-1 and J usage is TRBJ1-2, with D tentatively TRBD1 (5 bases). The CDR3 runs 12 residues. Germline CDR1 and CDR2: MNHNS and SASEGT. Here the CDR3 reads CPSREPAYGYTL. DNA for the CDR3: TGTCCCAGCAGGGAGCCCGCCTATGGCTACACCCTC.

This clonotype is deemed medium-sized. The V call is TRBV6-1, the J call TRBJ1-2; 9 nucleotides align to TRBD1. Germline-derived CDR1 and CDR2 are MNHNS and SASEGT. Losses at the gene ends were 5 bases for V and 4 bases for J; bases not matched to a gene: 5. CDR3 length: 14 residues. Here the CDR3 reads CASSPGTGIYGYTF. Here the CDR3 DNA reads TGTGCCAGCAGTCCTGGGACAGGGATCTATGGCTACACCTTC.

This clonotype came up many times. V is TRBV19 and J is TRBJ1-2; the D gene is possibly TRBD1 (6 bases). CDR3 size: 13 residues. Trimming took 4 bases from V and 4 from J, leaving 10 bases between them. Germline V lookup: CDR1 LNHDA, CDR2 SQIVND (reference sequence). The CDR3: CASSTGQTYGYTF. The CDR3 DNA sequence: TGTGCCAGTAGTACAGGACAGACCTATGGCTACACCTTC.

The sample holds a few counts of this clonotype. The J gene is TRBJ2-6, the V gene TRBV12-5, with no clear D. CDR3 length equals 17 residues. The V end lost 0 bases, the J end lost 3 bases, and 12 bases lay between the germline ends. The germline gives CDR1 LGHNT, CDR2 FRNRAP. This CDR3 reads CASGLVLGSDGANVLTF. CDR3 coding DNA: TGTGCTAGTGGTTTGGTACTTGGAAGTGATGGGGCCAACGTCCTGACTTTC.

In its sample, this clonotype was seen a few times. This sequence joins TRBV9 and TRBJ2-7, with TRBD1 as a possible D gene (6 bases). Trimming pared 4 bases from V and 5 bases from J, leaving 13 bases between. Germline V CDR1 and CDR2: SGDLS, YYNGEE. This CDR3 contains 13 residues. The CDR3 spells CASSRDTVNEQYF. The DNA of the CDR3 is TGTGCCAGCAGCCGGGACACGGTGAACGAGCAGTACTTC. Full variable domain (missing parts from reference TRBV9 and TRBJ2-7): DSGVTQTPKHLITATGQRVTLRCSPRSGDLSVYWYQQSLDQGLQFLIQYYNGEERAKGNILERFSAQQFPDLHSELNLSSLELGDSALYFCASSRDTVNEQYFGPGTRLTVT.

This chain joins TRBV5-1 and TRBJ1-1; TRBD1 aligns across 7 bases. The CDR3 has 14 amino acids. Trimming took 0 bases from V and 4 from J; bases not matched to a gene: 3. Germline values: CDR1 SGHRS, CDR2 YFSETQ. Here the CDR3 DNA reads TGCGCCAGCAGCTTGGGGGCAGGGGGCACTGAAGCTTTCTTT. This sequence encodes CASSLGAGGTEAFF.

Of note for this clonotype: A read error may produce the germline difference seen at one junction end. V gene TRBV10-2 combines with J gene TRBJ1-6, with D possibly matching TRBD1 (6 bases). Germline V gene data show CDR1 as WSHSY and CDR2 as SAAADI. The CDR3 spans 12 residues. CDR3 protein: CASRPGDSPFHF. The CDR3 DNA follows: TGCGCCAGCCGTCCAGGGGATTCACCCTTCCACTTT.

This clonotype was picked up many times. The V call is TRBV10-3, the J call TRBJ2-7; 8 bases agree with TRBD1. V shed 4 bases, J shed 5 bases, and the junction held 4 bases outside the gene matches. Germline V gives CDR1 ENHRY, CDR2 SYGVKD. The CDR3 is 13 amino acids. CDR3 sequence: CAISVGTGHEQYF. CDR3 bases: TGTGCCATCAGTGTAGGGACAGGCCACGAGCAGTACTTC.

This clonotype has more than one count but fewer than ten. The rearrangement uses TRBV13 and TRBJ1-1; D ambiguous. Germline CDR1 PRHDT, CDR2 FYEKMQ (reference sequence). This CDR3 spans 14 amino acids. Trimming pared 5 bases from V and 1 base from J, leaving 11 bases between. CDR3 region: CASSPGSSNTEAFF. Here the CDR3 DNA reads TGTGCCAGCAGCCCGGGAAGTTCGAACACTGAAGCTTTCTTT.

A remark on this clonotype: Just one base apart from a much larger clone, this may be a read error. The V and J genes are TRBV29-1 and TRBJ2-1; TRBD1 aligns across 9 bases. Germline CDR1 is SQVTM and CDR2 is ANQGSEA. The CDR3 spans 13 residues. This CDR3 is CRDYRDRENEQFF. As DNA, the CDR3 is TGCAGAGATTACCGGGACAGGGAAAATGAGCAGTTCTTC.

This clonotype was seen many times. This sequence joins TRBV27 and TRBJ1-1; TRBD1 matches 8 bases. With 1 base clipped from V and 1 base from J, the junction kept 5 bases outside the gene matches. Germline CDR1 reads MNHEY; CDR2 reads SMNVEV (reference sequence). This CDR3 comprises 16 residues. The CDR3 DNA reads as TGTGCCAGCAGTTTATTCCAGGGGGCGGCGAACACTGAAGCTTTCTTT. Translated: CASSLFQGAANTEAFF.

The rearrangement links TRBV25-1 to TRBJ1-2; maybe TRBD1 (5 bases). V was pared by 1 base and J by 8 bases, with 14 bases between. The germline CDR1 and CDR2 sequences are MGHDK and SYGVNS. The CDR3 consists of 14 residues. CDR3 nucleotide sequence: TGTGCCAGCAGTGAATCGGGGGGTGTACGGGGCTACACCTTC. Amino acids: CASSESGGVRGYTF.

CDR3 amino acids: CATSSSREQFF. Written as DNA, the CDR3 is TGTGCCACCAGTTCTTCCCGGGAGCAGTTCTTC. The chain is built from TRBV24-1 and TRBJ2-1; no clear D. The CDR3 runs to 11 residues. Germline values: CDR1 KGHDR, CDR2 SFDVKD. The V and J ends lost 6 bases and 10 bases respectively, with 9 bases between them.